Following are 31 T cell receptor beta chains from one sample sequenced in a study of T cells in Graves' hyperthyroidism and ophthalmopathy. Amplification yielded TCR beta CDR3 regions, with RNA transcripts as the source. First-round RT-PCR targeting the TCR CDR3 was performed with the HTBI primer set. One entry per CDR3 protein results from TCRdb running MiXCR on the multiplex PCR reads. The table includes hundreds of thousands of distinct CDR3 sequences, over 40% detected once. Material: peripheral blood or thyroid tissue (not recorded which). The receptors stem from an adult man with Graves' disease, either hyperthyroidism or ophthalmopathy (not recorded which).

The chain uses TRBV25-1 and TRBJ1-2; no clear D. V lost 4 bases to trimming and J lost 8 bases, with 17 bases between them. The V gene's germline CDR1 is MGHDK and CDR2 SYGVNS. The CDR3 has 14 amino acids. CDR3 protein: CASSAESPPGGYTF. DNA of the CDR3: TGTGCCAGCAGTGCGGAAAGCCCGCCGGGGGGCTACACCTTC.

The J gene is TRBJ1-6, the V gene TRBV12-3 or TRBV12-4; 7 bases agree with TRBD1. The CDR3 length is 15 residues. The trim removed 2 bases at V and 8 bases at J, leaving 6 bases unmatched. The CDR3: CASSLRQGLHSPLHF. In DNA, the CDR3 is TGTGCCAGCAGTTTAAGACAGGGACTACATTCACCCCTCCACTTT.

In this sample, this clonotype turned up once. The rearrangement uses TRBV7-8 and TRBJ1-6; no clear D gene. This CDR3 is built from 16 residues. The germline CDR1 and CDR2 sequences are SGHVS and FQNEAQ. Trimming shortened V by 2 bases and J by 8 bases, and 16 bases separated the two germline ends. The CDR3 nucleotides read TGTGCCAGCAGCTTAAGTAACACGGTTAAGGATTCACCCCTCCACTTT. Residues: CASSLSNTVKDSPLHF.

This rearrangement joins TRBV29-1 to TRBJ1-1, with a weak D call TRBD1 (5 bases). Trimming cost V 6 bases and J 4 bases, with 18 bases left between them. Germline CDR1 and CDR2: SQVTM and ANQGSEA. The CDR3 has 14 amino acids. CDR3 bases: TGCAGCGTCCCAACCAGGCGGGGGGGCACTGAAGCTTTCTTT. As protein: CSVPTRRGGTEAFF.

V gene TRBV25-1 combines with J gene TRBJ1-5; TRBD1 matches 8 bases. Germline V gene lookup returns CDR1 MGHDK and CDR2 SYGVNS. V was clipped by 9 bases and J by 6 bases; unmatched bases: 7. CDR3 size: 13 residues. The CDR3: CARSDRAAQPQHF. DNA for the CDR3: TGTGCCAGATCGGACAGGGCGGCTCAGCCCCAGCATTTT.

This chain joins TRBV6-5 and TRBJ1-2; the D gene is possibly TRBD1 (6 bases). V lost 7 bases, J lost 5 bases, and 14 bases lay in between. This CDR3 region has 13 residues. The germline gives CDR1 MNHEY, CDR2 SVGAGI. CDR3 residues: CASMGRGRYGYTF. For the CDR3, the DNA is TGTGCCAGCATGGGAAGGGGGAGATATGGCTACACCTTC.

This clonotype has only one observation. The V call is TRBV29-1, the J call TRBJ1-4; possibly TRBD1 for D (6 bases). Trimming cost V 4 bases and J 12 bases, with 12 bases left between them. This CDR3 is 11 amino acids long. Germline V gene lookup returns CDR1 SQVTM and CDR2 ANQGSEA. The CDR3 spells CSVGDNVELFF. The CDR3 region has the DNA TGCAGCGTTGGGGACAATGTGGAACTGTTTTTT.

This clonotype has a handful of counts. J is TRBJ1-3 and V is TRBV5-1, with 9 bases aligning to TRBD1. This CDR3 contains 17 residues. The ends lost 2 bases at V and 2 bases at J; junction bases unmatched: 8. Germline V lookup: CDR1 SGHRS, CDR2 YFSETQ. The CDR3 DNA is TGCGCCAGCAGCTTCCGGGGACAGGGCTTACCTGGAAACACCATATATTTT. It codes for CASSFRGQGLPGNTIYF.

As concerns this clonotype: A much larger clone differs by one base, so this may be a read error. V and J are TRBV19 and TRBJ1-5; D uncertain. V shed 11 bases and J shed 5 bases, with 19 bases lying between them. CDR1 and CDR2 from the germline V gene are LNHDA and SQIVND (reference sequence). The CDR3 totals 14 residues. CDR3 nucleotide sequence: TGTGCCGAGTGGGAGGGAGTGAGCGATCAGCCCCAGCATTTT. It is translated as CAEWEGVSDQPQHF.

The J gene is TRBJ1-4, the V gene TRBV5-6; D gene ambiguous. This CDR3 is 15 amino acids long. Germline V gives CDR1 SGHDT, CDR2 YYEEEE. V shed 0 bases and J shed 4 bases, with 10 bases lying between them. CDR3 in DNA: TGTGCCAGCAGCTTGGCGGACGGCCGTAATGAAAAACTGTTTTTT. This encodes CASSLADGRNEKLFF.

This clonotype was picked up many times. V is TRBV2 and J is TRBJ1-1; no clear D. This CDR3 contains 16 residues. With 6 bases removed from V and 4 bases from J, the gap between germline ends came to 21 bases. CDR1 and CDR2 (germline): SNHLY, FYNNEI. CDR3 nucleotide sequence: TGTGCCAGCAGCGAGGAGGACGGCGGCTACGGCACTGAAGCTTTCTTT. Amino acid sequence: CASSEEDGGYGTEAFF.

J is TRBJ2-7 and V is TRBV6-6; the match to TRBD2 covers 10 bases. Germline CDR1 and CDR2: MNHNY and SVGAGI (reference sequence). The CDR3 spans 15 residues. V shed 5 bases, J shed 7 bases, and the junction held 11 bases outside the gene matches. CDR3 loop: CASSPPSGRAWEQYF. The CDR3 coding sequence is TGTGCCAGCAGTCCGCCCAGCGGGAGGGCCTGGGAGCAGTACTTC.

This clonotype was detected ten times or more. The V gene is TRBV25-1, the J gene TRBJ1-2; D might be TRBD1 (5 bases). The V and J ends lost 3 bases and 8 bases respectively, with 10 bases between them. Germline V gene sequence: CDR1 MGHDK, CDR2 SYGVNS. This CDR3 comprises 12 residues. The CDR3 here is CASSDRATGYTF. CDR3 DNA sequence: TGTGCCAGCAGTGACAGGGCCACGGGCTACACCTTC.

The V and J genes are TRBV7-9 and TRBJ2-6; 10 nucleotides match TRBD1. J gave up 0 bases and V 4 bases, and 15 bases lay outside the gene matches. The CDR3 spans 21 residues. The germline V gene has CDR1 SEHNR and CDR2 FQNEAQ (reference sequence). For the CDR3, the DNA is TGTGCCAGCAGCTCAACGACAGGGGGCTGGGGCCGCCCCTCTGGGGCCAACGTCCTGACTTTC. Amino acid sequence: CASSSTTGGWGRPSGANVLTF. Combining the CDR3 with reference TRBV7-9 and TRBJ2-6 gives the whole variable domain DTGVSQNPRHKITKRGQNVTFRCDPISEHNRLYWYRQTLGQGPEFLTYFQNEAQLEKSRLLSDRFSAERPKGSFSTLEIQRTEQGDSAMYLCASSSTTGGWGRPSGANVLTFGAGSRLTVL.

The genes are TRBV12-5 and TRBJ2-5; TRBD2 aligns across 8 bases. CDR1 is LGHNT and CDR2 is FRNRAP in the germline V gene. Trimming removed 0 bases from V and 1 base from J; junction bases left unmatched: 7. This CDR3 has 17 amino acids. CDR3 sequence (DNA): TGTGCTAGTGGTTTGGTATTAAGCGGGGGCGGCCAAGAGACCCAGTACTTC. As protein: CASGLVLSGGGQETQYF. The full variable domain, in which reference TRBV12-5 and TRBJ2-5 provide the parts outside the CDR3, is DARVTQTPRHKVTEMGQEVTMRCQPILGHNTVFWYRQTMMQGLELLAYFRNRAPLDDSGMPKDRFSAEMPDATLATLKIQPSEPRDSAVYFCASGLVLSGGGQETQYFGPGTRLLVL.

V usage is TRBV6-1 and J usage is TRBJ1-5; TRBD1 might be the D (6 bases). The CDR3 sequence is 16 residues long. The germline V and J ends were trimmed by 2 bases and 0 bases, with 11 bases remaining between them. Germline CDR1 MNHNS, CDR2 SASEGT. DNA for the CDR3: TGTGCCAGCAGTGAATGGGGGGGCAATAGCAATCAGCCCCAGCATTTT. Its translation is CASSEWGGNSNQPQHF.

This clonotype came up a few times. The chain is built from TRBV6-6 and TRBJ2-7; 8 bases align to TRBD1. The germline CDR1 and CDR2 sequences are MNHNY and SVGAGI (reference sequence). The ends lost 5 bases at V and 0 bases at J; junction bases unmatched: 6. The CDR3 has 15 amino acids. The CDR3 DNA reads as TGTGCCAGCAGTCCCGGACAGGGCCACTCCTACGAGCAGTACTTC. Translating it yields CASSPGQGHSYEQYF.

This chain connects TRBV19 to TRBJ1-1; D might be TRBD1 (6 bases). The germline gives CDR1 LNHDA, CDR2 SQIVND (reference sequence). V lost 7 bases and J lost 1, with 13 bases in between. This CDR3 is built from 14 residues. Here the CDR3 DNA reads TGTGCCAGTACTGACAGGATCGCGAACACTGAAGCTTTCTTT. Translating it yields CASTDRIANTEAFF.

This clonotype has ten or more counts. The chain couples TRBV10-3 to TRBJ1-5; possible D gene TRBD1, 6 bases. This CDR3 region has 14 residues. V was cut by 3 bases and J by 7 bases, with 13 bases left in between. Per germline, CDR1 ENHRY and CDR2 SYGVKD. CDR3 region: CAISDLGAGQPQHF. The DNA for the CDR3 is TGTGCCATCAGTGACTTGGGGGCAGGGCAGCCCCAGCATTTT.

The chain couples TRBV29-1 to TRBJ1-1, with 9 bases that match TRBD1. V dropped 3 bases and J dropped 1; count of bases not matched to a gene: 12. Germline V gene data show CDR1 as SQVTM and CDR2 as ANQGSEA. CDR3 size: 17 residues. The chain's CDR3 is CSVEQGQGRIPNTEAFF. In nucleotides, the CDR3 is TGCAGCGTTGAGCAGGGACAGGGAAGGATCCCGAACACTGAAGCTTTCTTT.

The V gene is TRBV15, the J gene TRBJ1-1, with D maybe TRBD1 (6 bases). Germline V gives CDR1 LNHNV, CDR2 YYDKDF (reference sequence). This CDR3 contains 16 residues. Trimming pared 3 bases from V and 2 bases from J, leaving 16 bases between. The CDR3, as DNA: TGTGCCACCAGCAGCTCCCTACAGGGTGTTAACACTGAAGCTTTCTTT. Protein product: CATSSSLQGVNTEAFF.

The V gene is TRBV19, the J gene TRBJ2-7; 8 bases are a match to TRBD1. Germline V gives CDR1 LNHDA, CDR2 SQIVND (reference sequence). This CDR3 is 15 amino acids long. With 3 bases clipped from V and 1 base from J, the junction kept 5 bases outside the gene matches. The CDR3 loop is CASSMAGGASYEQYF. The CDR3 nucleotides are TGTGCCAGTAGTATGGCAGGGGGCGCATCCTACGAGCAGTACTTC.

This clonotype was found a few times. The rearrangement links TRBV7-9 to TRBJ2-7; D not resolved. Trimming stripped 5 bases from V and 6 bases from J, with 14 bases between. The CDR3 is made up of 13 amino acids. Germline V CDR1 and CDR2: SEHNR, FQNEAQ (reference sequence). The CDR3, as DNA: TGTGCCAGCAGCCAAGATGTCGGGTCCGAGCAGTACTTC. Translation: CASSQDVGSEQYF.

This clonotype was detected ten times or more. The chain combines TRBV7-2 with TRBJ1-6; no reliable D call. CDR1 is SGHTA, CDR2 FQGNSA, per germline. With 1 base removed from V and 6 bases from J, the gap between germline ends came to 10 bases. The CDR3 has 15 amino acids. The CDR3 nucleotides read TGTGCCAGCAGCTTAGTCACATCGGTTAATTCACCCCTCCACTTT. The encoded protein is CASSLVTSVNSPLHF.

CDR3 amino acids: CAISESPGPMTYSNQPQHF. The CDR3 coding sequence is TGTGCCATCAGTGAGTCCCCGGGACCGATGACCTATAGCAATCAGCCCCAGCATTTT. The V and J genes are TRBV10-3 and TRBJ1-5; TRBD1 might be the D (5 bases). Between the trimmed V and J ends, which lost 0 bases and 0 bases, there was a span of 18 bases. Looked up from germline, CDR1 is ENHRY and CDR2 is SYGVKD. The CDR3 runs to 19 residues.

The rearrangement joins TRBV29-1 to TRBJ1-2; TRBD1 aligns across 7 bases. The CDR3 is 14 amino acids. The junction had 7 bases not matched to a gene; V was cut back by 6 bases and J by 0 bases. Germline assignment: CDR1 SQVTM and CDR2 ANQGSEA. The CDR3 DNA sequence: TGCAGCGTGACCGGGACAGACACTAACTATGGCTACACCTTC. Residues: CSVTGTDTNYGYTF.

This clonotype showed up just a few times. The chain combines TRBV5-6 with TRBJ1-5; D unresolved. V was clipped by 1 base and J by 3 bases, with 8 bases between them. Germline V gives CDR1 SGHDT, CDR2 YYEEEE. This CDR3 has 14 amino acids. The CDR3 DNA reads as TGTGCCAGCAGCTTGCGGAGGGACAATCAGCCCCAGCATTTT. Its protein product is CASSLRRDNQPQHF.

The CDR3 protein is CASSPRVGADGYTF. CDR3 DNA sequence: TGCGCCAGCAGCCCGCGGGTGGGGGCAGATGGCTACACCTTC. The chain recombines TRBV5-1 with TRBJ1-2; D is possibly TRBD1 (6 bases). Trimming took 4 bases from V and 6 from J, leaving 16 bases between them. CDR3 length: 14 residues. Germline loops: CDR1 SGHRS, CDR2 YFSETQ.

The rearrangement uses TRBV6-1 and TRBJ2-5; TRBD1 matches at 10 bases. Germline CDR1 and CDR2: MNHNS and SASEGT. The junction had 6 bases not matched to a gene; V was cut back by 6 bases and J by 5 bases. The CDR3 has 14 residues. The CDR3 DNA sequence: TGTGCCAGCAGGCGGACAGGGGGTGGGGAGACCCAGTACTTC. Amino acids: CASRRTGGGETQYF.

There are a few counts of this clonotype. This sequence joins TRBV12-3 or TRBV12-4 and TRBJ1-1; no clear D gene. This CDR3 region has 17 residues. Trimming removed 6 bases at V and 2 bases at J, with 22 bases between. The CDR3 DNA reads TGTGCCAGCAGCCAAGAGTGGTGGCGGAGCCTAAACACTGAAGCTTTCTTT. Translated, it gives CASSQEWWRSLNTEAFF.

Worth noting for this clonotype: A much larger clone lies one base from this, so it may be a read error. This sequence joins TRBV7-3 and TRBJ1-6, with D unresolved. CDR3 length equals 13 residues. The V gene's germline CDR1 is SGHTA and CDR2 FQGTGA. With 5 bases removed from V and 10 bases from J, the gap between germline ends came to 12 bases. Here the CDR3 reads CASSANPSSPLHF. CDR3 nucleotide sequence: TGTGCCAGCAGCGCTAACCCATCCTCACCCCTCCACTTT.